Each of the 31 T cell receptor beta chains below was sequenced from the same sample in a study of early stage breast cancer tumors. Repertoires were generated with immunoSEQ multiplex PCR, while TCRdb's copy carries only in-frame clones and drops some. The sample holds more than 13,000 clones, around 80% seen once. The sample comprised normal breast tissue next to the tumor. All receptors come from a person between 50 and 60 years old with breast cancer.

CDR3 protein: CASSPGTGLTGGYTF. CDR3 bases: TGTGCCAGCAGCCCTGGGACAGGGTTAACGGGTGGCTACACCTTC. The V gene is TRBV7-2, the J gene TRBJ1-2; 9 bases align to TRBD1. CDR1 and CDR2 from the germline V gene are SGHTA and FQGNSA. This CDR3 has 15 residues. V lost 5 bases and J lost 7; bases outside the gene matches: 11.

In DNA form, the CDR3 reads TGTGCCAGCAGGACTAGCGGGGCATACGAGCAGTACTTC. Translating gives CASRTSGAYEQYF. The chain combines TRBV28 with TRBJ2-7; 11 nucleotides match TRBD2. The CDR3 is 13 amino acids. Germline-derived CDR1 and CDR2 are MDHEN and SYDVKM. After removal of 6 bases from V and 4 bases from J, the junction contained 2 bases not matched to a gene.

The chain has TRBV7-2 and TRBJ2-6; TRBD1 matches at 11 bases. CDR3 length equals 17 residues. Per germline, CDR1 SGHTA and CDR2 FQGNSA. Trimming at V came to 5 bases and at J to 1 base, leaving 4 bases not matched to a gene. The CDR3 sequence: CASSPGQGASGANVLTF. The CDR3 DNA is TGTGCCAGCAGCCCCGGACAGGGGGCGTCTGGGGCCAACGTCCTGACTTTC.

This chain links TRBV29-1 with TRBJ2-1; tentatively, D is TRBD1 (6 bases). The CDR3 extends over 14 amino acids. V lost 3 bases and J 5 bases, leaving 14 bases between the germline ends. CDR1 is SQVTM and CDR2 is ANQGSEA in the germline V gene. The CDR3 DNA follows: TGCAGCGTTGAGCAGGGGCAGGGTGACAATGAGCAGTTCTTC. Amino acid sequence: CSVEQGQGDNEQFF.

A few counts support this clone. This rearrangement joins TRBV18 to TRBJ2-2; 9 bases align to TRBD1. From germline, CDR1 is KGHSH and CDR2 LQKENI. Trimming removed 3 bases from V and 4 bases from J; junction bases left unmatched: 9. The CDR3 covers 17 residues. DNA of the CDR3: TGTGCCAGCTCACCGATCATGGAGACAGGGGGCACCGGGGAGCTGTTTTTT. Residues: CASSPIMETGGTGELFF.

This clone came up once. J is TRBJ2-5 and V is TRBV7-2; a possible D gene is TRBD1 (6 bases). Germline CDR1 and CDR2: SGHTA and FQGNSA. The CDR3 length is 13 residues. The V end lost 5 bases, the J end lost 5 bases, and 12 bases lay between the germline ends. CDR3 loop: CASSVSRGETQYF. The CDR3 region has the DNA TGTGCCAGCAGCGTAAGCAGGGGCGAGACCCAGTACTTC.

The chain employs TRBV18 and TRBJ2-3; D possibly corresponds to TRBD2 (5 bases). The CDR3 loop spans 12 amino acids. Germline CDR1 is KGHSH and CDR2 is LQKENI. Trimming removed 2 bases from V and 5 bases from J, with 5 bases in between. CDR3 bases: TGTGCCAGCTCACCAGCGGGAGATACGCAGTATTTT. This sequence encodes CASSPAGDTQYF.

The genes are TRBV10-1 and TRBJ1-3; D call uncertain. The V gene lost 4 bases and the J gene lost 0 bases, with 7 bases spanning the gap. The CDR3 covers 14 residues. Germline CDR1 is WNHNN and CDR2 is SYGVQD (reference sequence). The CDR3 sequence is CASSGGSSGNTIYF. DNA of the CDR3: TGCGCCAGCAGTGGAGGGTCCTCTGGAAACACCATATATTTT.

The gene calls are TRBV10-3 and TRBJ1-1; D is unresolved. This CDR3 contains 14 residues. Germline V gene lookup returns CDR1 ENHRY and CDR2 SYGVKD. V lost 3 bases and J 5 bases, leaving 13 bases between the germline ends. DNA of the CDR3: TGTGCCATCAGTGAAGACCGCCCCCGGACTGAAGCTTTCTTT. Protein: CAISEDRPRTEAFF.

This chain uses TRBV28 with TRBJ2-1, with D tentatively TRBD1 (6 bases). The CDR3 runs 14 residues. Looked up from germline, CDR1 is MDHEN and CDR2 is SYDVKM. Trimming left V 2 bases short and J 1 base short, with 6 bases between. The CDR3 DNA is TGTGCCAGCAGTTTACAGGGGTCCTACAATGAGCAGTTCTTC. It specifies CASSLQGSYNEQFF.

This clone was counted only a few times. The rearrangement joins TRBV6-5 to TRBJ1-5; 9 positions agree with TRBD1. Germline-derived CDR1 and CDR2 are MNHEY and SVGAGI. CDR3 length: 14 residues. V lost 5 bases and J lost 7; bases outside the gene matches: 6. Written as DNA, the CDR3 is TGTGCCAGCAGTGAAACAGGGGGCTGGCAGCCCCAGCATTTT. Encoded protein: CASSETGGWQPQHF.

The chain employs TRBV28 and TRBJ1-2, with 8 bases identical to TRBD1. Germline-derived CDR1 and CDR2 are MDHEN and SYDVKM. V gave up 6 bases and J gave up 3 bases; unmatched junction bases: 3. The CDR3 covers 13 residues. The CDR3 DNA is TGTGCCAGCAGCCCAGGGGGCGACTATGGCTACACCTTC. Amino acids: CASSPGGDYGYTF.

This clone was found a few times. The chain is built from TRBV19 and TRBJ2-4; D is unclear. The CDR3 length is 13 residues. Deletions cut 3 bases from V and 6 bases from J, with 9 bases between. From germline, CDR1 is LNHDA and CDR2 SQIVND (reference sequence). CDR3 region: CASSILDGNIQYF. Written as DNA, the CDR3 is TGTGCCAGTAGTATTTTGGACGGAAACATTCAGTACTTC.

V gene TRBV10-2 combines with J gene TRBJ1-5, with unresolved D. Germline loops: CDR1 WSHSY, CDR2 SAAADI. The CDR3 has 13 residues. With 0 bases removed from V and 2 bases from J, the gap between germline ends came to 2 bases. The DNA for the CDR3 is TGCGCCAGCAGTGAGTCGGGCAATCAGCCCCAGCATTTT. Translating gives CASSESGNQPQHF.

The rearrangement links TRBV5-1 to TRBJ2-4; D call uncertain. The CDR3 is 15 residues long. V dropped 5 bases and J dropped 0 bases, with 12 bases sitting between them. Germline CDR1 and CDR2: SGHRS and YFSETQ. CDR3: CASSPVPVAKNIQYF. DNA of the CDR3: TGCGCCAGCAGTCCCGTTCCCGTAGCCAAAAACATTCAGTACTTC.

J is TRBJ2-1 and V is TRBV19, with 9 bases lining up with TRBD1. The V segment lost 6 bases and the J segment 9 bases; nucleotides outside the gene matches: 9. The CDR3 runs 14 residues. From germline, CDR1 is LNHDA and CDR2 SQIVND (reference sequence). The CDR3 nucleotides read TGTGCCAGTAGCTCCGGGACAGGGCTTCTTGAGCAGTTCTTC. Protein: CASSSGTGLLEQFF.

This clone occurred once. This rearrangement joins TRBV9 to TRBJ2-7; 8 nucleotides align to TRBD1. The CDR3 totals 14 residues. Germline V gene data show CDR1 as SGDLS and CDR2 as YYNGEE. Trimming took 0 bases from V and 6 from J; bases not matched to a gene: 5. CDR3 sequence (DNA): TGTGCCAGCAGCGTAGCACAGGGGGTATCCGAGCAGTACTTC. Its translation: CASSVAQGVSEQYF. Drawing the rest from reference TRBV9 and TRBJ2-7, the complete variable domain is DSGVTQTPKHLITATGQRVTLRCSPRSGDLSVYWYQQSLDQGLQFLIQYYNGEERAKGNILERFSAQQFPDLHSELNLSSLELGDSALYFCASSVAQGVSEQYFGPGTRLTVT.

This chain joins TRBV6-1 and TRBJ2-7; 7 bases are a match to TRBD2. The V gene's germline CDR1 is MNHNS and CDR2 SASEGT. The trim removed 1 base at V and 3 bases at J, leaving 6 bases unmatched. This CDR3 comprises 15 residues. The CDR3, as DNA: TGTGCCAGCAGTGAAGGGGGGGGAGGGCTCTACGAGCAGTACTTC. Translated, it gives CASSEGGGGLYEQYF.

Only one count was recorded for this clone. The gene calls are TRBV5-4 and TRBJ1-2, with D possibly matching TRBD1 (6 bases). The CDR3 has 16 residues. The germline V and J ends were trimmed by 3 bases and 5 bases, with 20 bases remaining between them. Germline V lookup: CDR1 SGHNT, CDR2 YYREEE (reference sequence). The CDR3 DNA reads TGTGCCAGCAGCTCGGGGGGGCAGAGCTCTCGATATGGCTACACCTTC. This sequence encodes CASSSGGQSSRYGYTF.

In nucleotides, the CDR3 is TGTGCCAGCAGTGACCGGGTCCCGGGACAGGGAATAGGAGTAAATTCACCCCTCCACTTT. This gives the protein CASSDRVPGQGIGVNSPLHF. The rearrangement links TRBV6-1 to TRBJ1-6, with 9 bases matching TRBD1. V shed 3 bases and J 7 bases; nucleotides not matched to a gene: 19. The CDR3 runs to 20 residues. The germline CDR1 and CDR2 sequences are MNHNS and SASEGT.

The V and J genes are TRBV7-2 and TRBJ1-1; D not resolved. In germline, CDR1 is SGHTA, CDR2 FQGNSA. With 3 bases removed from V and 3 bases from J, the gap between germline ends came to 5 bases. The CDR3 has 12 residues. CDR3: CASSFSDTEAFF. In nucleotides, the CDR3 is TGTGCCAGCAGCTTTAGTGACACTGAAGCTTTCTTT.

The chain is built from TRBV2 and TRBJ2-3; D ambiguous. There are 12 residues in the CDR3. V lost 3 bases to trimming and J lost 11 bases, with 12 bases between them. The germline V gene encodes CDR1 SNHLY and CDR2 FYNNEI. The CDR3 DNA reads as TGTGCCAGCAGTGATCTACCTGGCCAGCAGTATTTT. It encodes CASSDLPGQQYF. Drawing the rest from reference TRBV2 and TRBJ2-3, the complete variable domain is EPEVTQTPSHQVTQMGQEVILRCVPISNHLYFYWYRQILGQKVEFLVSFYNNEISEKSEIFDDQFSVERPDGSNFTLKIRSTKLEDSAMYFCASSDLPGQQYFGPGTRLTVL.

This clone has a handful of counts. V usage is TRBV7-2 and J usage is TRBJ2-2, with unresolved D. In germline, CDR1 is SGHTA, CDR2 FQGNSA. This CDR3 contains 12 residues. The germline V and J ends were trimmed by 1 base and 7 bases, with 4 bases remaining between them. The CDR3 region has the DNA TGTGCCAGCAGCTTAGAGATCGGGGAGCTGTTTTTT. This sequence encodes CASSLEIGELFF.

The V call is TRBV7-2, the J call TRBJ2-1, with D unresolved. The germline CDR1 and CDR2 sequences are SGHTA and FQGNSA. Trimming left V 7 bases short and J 9 bases short, with 16 bases between. This CDR3 region has 13 residues. The CDR3 DNA reads as TGTGCCAGCACCTCATACGGACGGCGTGAGCAGTTCTTC. It encodes CASTSYGRREQFF.

The chain recombines TRBV7-9 with TRBJ1-4; 7 bases align to TRBD1. Germline V lookup: CDR1 SEHNR, CDR2 FQNEAQ (reference sequence). Trimming cost V 5 bases and J 6 bases; bases outside gene matches: 9. The CDR3 runs 15 residues. Here the CDR3 DNA reads TGTGCCAGCAGCCGTGACAGGGCCGGATATGAAAAACTGTTTTTT. As protein: CASSRDRAGYEKLFF.

The rearrangement uses TRBV2 and TRBJ1-6; no clear D. The length of the CDR3 is 13 residues. The V end was cut by 6 bases, the J end by 11 bases, with 14 bases between. Per germline, CDR1 SNHLY and CDR2 FYNNEI. CDR3 nucleotides: TGTGCCAGCAGGGCCGAATTAGAGACACCCCTCCACTTT. This sequence encodes CASRAELETPLHF.

The CDR3 coding sequence is TGCAGCGTTGATATGACAGGCCAAGAGACCCAGTACTTC. Its protein is CSVDMTGQETQYF. V gene TRBV29-1 combines with J gene TRBJ2-5; weak D call: TRBD1 (6 bases). The CDR3 spans 13 residues. Germline V CDR1 and CDR2: SQVTM, ANQGSEA. The germline V and J ends were trimmed by 3 bases and 1 base, with 9 bases remaining between them.

The CDR3 DNA follows: TGTGCCAGCGCTGAGGTTGGGGGCGAGGAGACCCAGTACTTC. Translation: CASAEVGGEETQYF. The V call is TRBV27, the J call TRBJ2-5; a weak D match, TRBD1 (6 bases). The V gene's germline CDR1 is MNHEY and CDR2 SMNVEV (reference sequence). The CDR3 has 14 residues. Between the trimmed V and J ends, which lost 8 bases and 5 bases, there was a span of 18 bases.

This clone appeared once. V and J are TRBV18 and TRBJ2-6; either TRBD1 or TRBD2 may fit D (5 bases each). The CDR3 covers 17 residues. Germline V gives CDR1 KGHSH, CDR2 LQKENI. The V end was cut by 5 bases, the J end by 0 bases, with 14 bases between. Written as DNA, the CDR3 is TGTGCCAGCTCAGAAGGGACCCCCTCCTCTGGGGCCAACGTCCTGACTTTC. Protein product: CASSEGTPSSGANVLTF.

V usage is TRBV7-8 and J usage is TRBJ2-3; D is uncertain. Trimming removed 2 bases from V and 4 bases from J, with 13 bases in between. The germline CDR1 and CDR2 sequences are SGHVS and FQNEAQ. The CDR3 is made up of 15 amino acids. CDR3 loop: CASSLSVPPADTQYF. For the CDR3, the DNA is TGTGCCAGCAGCTTATCGGTCCCCCCGGCAGATACGCAGTATTTT.

In this sample, this clone turned up once. The chain couples TRBV7-9 to TRBJ1-2, with no clear D. V was clipped by 5 bases and J by 0 bases, with 13 bases between them. The CDR3 covers 15 residues. Germline V gene lookup returns CDR1 SEHNR and CDR2 FQNEAQ (reference sequence). CDR3 sequence reads: CASSPANVPNYGYTF. For the CDR3, the DNA is TGTGCCAGCAGCCCGGCGAACGTACCTAACTATGGCTACACCTTC.